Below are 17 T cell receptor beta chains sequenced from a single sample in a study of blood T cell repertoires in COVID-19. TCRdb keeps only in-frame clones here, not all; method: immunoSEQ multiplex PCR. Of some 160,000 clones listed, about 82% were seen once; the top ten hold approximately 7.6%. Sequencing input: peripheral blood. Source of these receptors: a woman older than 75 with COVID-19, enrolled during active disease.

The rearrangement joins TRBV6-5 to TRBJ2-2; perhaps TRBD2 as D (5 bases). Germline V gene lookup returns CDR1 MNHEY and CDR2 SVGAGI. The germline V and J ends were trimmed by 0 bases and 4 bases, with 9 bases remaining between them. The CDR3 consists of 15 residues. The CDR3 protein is CASSYSVGSTGELFF. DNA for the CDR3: TGTGCCAGCAGTTACTCGGTGGGGAGCACCGGGGAGCTGTTTTTT.

The CDR3 here is CASSVSGRAEETQYF. CDR3 coding DNA: TGTGCCAGCAGCGTTAGCGGGAGGGCAGAAGAGACCCAGTACTTC. The chain is built from TRBV9 and TRBJ2-5; TRBD2 matches 11 bases. CDR1 is SGDLS, CDR2 YYNGEE, per germline. The CDR3 runs 15 residues. Losses at the gene ends were 2 bases for V and 3 bases for J; bases not matched to a gene: 3.

The CDR3 sequence: CASSPSGASYNEQFF. CDR3 coding DNA: TGTGCCAGCAGTCCTAGCGGGGCCTCCTACAATGAGCAGTTCTTC. This chain connects TRBV6-4 to TRBJ2-1, with 9 bases fitting TRBD2. Germline lookup yields CDR1 MRHNA and CDR2 SNTAGT. Losses at the gene ends were 5 bases for V and 0 bases for J; bases not matched to a gene: 2. This CDR3 has 15 amino acids.

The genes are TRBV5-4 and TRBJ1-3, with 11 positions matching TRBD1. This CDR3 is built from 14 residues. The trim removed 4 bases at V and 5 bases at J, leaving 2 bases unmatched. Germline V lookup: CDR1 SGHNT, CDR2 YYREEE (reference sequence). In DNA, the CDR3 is TGTGCCAGCAGCCCGGACAGGGGGCGAAACACCATATATTTT. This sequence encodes CASSPDRGRNTIYF.

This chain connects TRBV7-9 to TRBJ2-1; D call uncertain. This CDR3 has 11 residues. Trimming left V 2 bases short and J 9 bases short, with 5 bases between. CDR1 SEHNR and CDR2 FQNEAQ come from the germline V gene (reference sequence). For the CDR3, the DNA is TGTGCCAGCAGCTTATTAGTTGAGCAGTTCTTC. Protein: CASSLLVEQFF.

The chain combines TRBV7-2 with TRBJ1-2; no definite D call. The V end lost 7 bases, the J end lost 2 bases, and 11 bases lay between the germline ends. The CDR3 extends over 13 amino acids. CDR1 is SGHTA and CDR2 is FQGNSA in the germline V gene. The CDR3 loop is CASTKTGNYGYTF. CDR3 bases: TGTGCCAGCACCAAGACGGGGAACTATGGCTACACCTTC.

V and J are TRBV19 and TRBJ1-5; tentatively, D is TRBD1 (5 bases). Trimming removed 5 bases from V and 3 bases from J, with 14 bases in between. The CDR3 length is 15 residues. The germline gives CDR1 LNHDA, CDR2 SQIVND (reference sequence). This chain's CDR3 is CASSPLGQSNQPQHF. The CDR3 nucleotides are TGTGCCAGTAGTCCCCTAGGACAATCCAATCAGCCCCAGCATTTT. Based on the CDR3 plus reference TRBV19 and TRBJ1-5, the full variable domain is DGGITQSPKYLFRKEGQNVTLSCEQNLNHDAMYWYRQDPGQGLRLIYYSQIVNDFQKGDIAEGYSVSREKKESFPLTVTSAQKNPTAFYLCASSPLGQSNQPQHFGDGTRLSIL.

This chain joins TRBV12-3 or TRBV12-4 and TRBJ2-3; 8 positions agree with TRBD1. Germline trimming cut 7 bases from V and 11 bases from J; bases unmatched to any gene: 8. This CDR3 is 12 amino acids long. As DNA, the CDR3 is TGTGCCAGCACCAAGACAGGGGTCAGGCAGTATTTT. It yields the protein CASTKTGVRQYF.

The CDR3 nucleotides are TGTGCTAGTGGTCGGGGGACAGATACGCAGTATTTT. Translated, it gives CASGRGTDTQYF. This chain uses TRBV12-5 with TRBJ2-3; tentative D call: TRBD2 (6 bases). Germline V gives CDR1 LGHNT, CDR2 FRNRAP. V was shortened by 5 bases and J by 3 bases, with 6 bases between the two germline ends. The CDR3 sequence is 12 residues long.

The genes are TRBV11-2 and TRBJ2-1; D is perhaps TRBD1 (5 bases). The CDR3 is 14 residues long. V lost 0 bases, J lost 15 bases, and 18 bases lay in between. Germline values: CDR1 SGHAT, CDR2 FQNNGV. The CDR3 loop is CASSLDNKGAQAFF. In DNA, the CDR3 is TGTGCCAGCAGCTTAGATAATAAAGGGGCGCAGGCGTTCTTC. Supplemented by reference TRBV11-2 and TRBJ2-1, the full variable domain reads EAGVAQSPRYKIIEKRQSVAFWCNPISGHATLYWYQQILGQGPKLLIQFQNNGVVDDSQLPKDRFSAERLKGVDSTLKIQPAKLEDSAVYLCASSLDNKGAQAFFGPGTRLTVL.

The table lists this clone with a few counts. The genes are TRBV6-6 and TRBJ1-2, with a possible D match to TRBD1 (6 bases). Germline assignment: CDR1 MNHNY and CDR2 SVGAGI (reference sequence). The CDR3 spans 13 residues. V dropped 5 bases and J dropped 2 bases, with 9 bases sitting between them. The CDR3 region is CASSQDSNYGYTF. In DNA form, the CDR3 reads TGTGCCAGCAGTCAGGACAGCAACTATGGCTACACCTTC.

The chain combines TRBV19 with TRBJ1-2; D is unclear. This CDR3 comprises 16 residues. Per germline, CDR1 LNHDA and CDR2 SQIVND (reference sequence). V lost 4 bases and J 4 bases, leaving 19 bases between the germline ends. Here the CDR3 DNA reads TGTGCCAGTAGTACCCGCTTCCCCACCGCGGGCTATGGCTACACCTTC. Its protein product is CASSTRFPTAGYGYTF. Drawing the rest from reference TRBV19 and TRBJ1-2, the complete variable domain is DGGITQSPKYLFRKEGQNVTLSCEQNLNHDAMYWYRQDPGQGLRLIYYSQIVNDFQKGDIAEGYSVSREKKESFPLTVTSAQKNPTAFYLCASSTRFPTAGYGYTFGSGTRLTVV.

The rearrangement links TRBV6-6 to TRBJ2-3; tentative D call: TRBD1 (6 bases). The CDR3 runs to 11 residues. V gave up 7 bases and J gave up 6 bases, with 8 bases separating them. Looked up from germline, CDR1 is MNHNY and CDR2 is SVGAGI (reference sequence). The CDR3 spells CASTQGDTQYF. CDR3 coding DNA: TGTGCCAGCACCCAGGGGGATACGCAGTATTTT.

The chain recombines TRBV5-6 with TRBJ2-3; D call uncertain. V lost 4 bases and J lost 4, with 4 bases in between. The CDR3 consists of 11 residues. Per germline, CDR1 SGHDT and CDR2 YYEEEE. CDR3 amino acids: CASSRADTQYF. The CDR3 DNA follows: TGTGCCAGCAGCCGGGCAGATACGCAGTATTTT.

This CDR3 is CASSGPFSLYGYTF. Here the CDR3 DNA reads TGTGCCAGCAGCGGCCCCTTTTCCCTCTATGGCTACACCTTC. The genes are TRBV7-2 and TRBJ1-2, with D unresolved. The CDR3 has 14 residues. Germline V CDR1 and CDR2: SGHTA, FQGNSA. Between the trimmed V and J ends, which lost 5 bases and 4 bases, there was a span of 14 bases. Supplemented by reference TRBV7-2 and TRBJ1-2, the full variable domain reads GAGVSQSPSNKVTEKGKDVELRCDPISGHTALYWYRQSLGQGLEFLIYFQGNSAPDKSGLPSDRFSAERTGGSVSTLTIQRTQQEDSAVYLCASSGPFSLYGYTFGSGTRLTVV.

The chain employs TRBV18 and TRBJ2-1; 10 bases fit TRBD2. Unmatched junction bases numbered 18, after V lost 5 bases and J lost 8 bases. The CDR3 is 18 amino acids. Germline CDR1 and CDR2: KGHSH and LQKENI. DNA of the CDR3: TGTGCCAGCTCAACAAGGCCAGCGGGGGGGCTGGGATCGGATGAGCAGTTCTTC. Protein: CASSTRPAGGLGSDEQFF.

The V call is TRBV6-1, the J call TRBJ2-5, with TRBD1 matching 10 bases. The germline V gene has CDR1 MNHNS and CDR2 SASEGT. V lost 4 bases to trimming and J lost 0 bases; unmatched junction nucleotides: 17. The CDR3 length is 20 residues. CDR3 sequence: CASSARGTGDRPIYQETQYF. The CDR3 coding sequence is TGTGCCAGCAGTGCTCGGGGGACAGGGGACCGCCCCATTTACCAAGAGACCCAGTACTTC.